The 24 T cell receptor beta chains given below trace back to one sample, sequenced in a study of T cell responses to AZD1222 COVID-19 vaccine. TCRdb's table, derived via immunoSEQ multiplex PCR, lists solely in-frame clones and lacks some. Here the sample spans 150,000 or so clones, roughly nine tenths being singletons. Specimen: peripheral blood, collected 28 days after the second AZD1222 dose. Every receptor here comes from an adult who received the AZD1222 COVID-19 vaccine.

This clone was seen once. The rearrangement joins TRBV19 to TRBJ1-2, with 8 bases that match TRBD1. From germline, CDR1 is LNHDA and CDR2 SQIVND (reference sequence). The CDR3 is 14 amino acids. With 6 bases clipped from V and 4 bases from J, the junction kept 7 bases outside the gene matches. In DNA, the CDR3 is TGTGCCAGTAGCTATGACAGGGGTGGCTATGGCTACACCTTC. Protein sequence: CASSYDRGGYGYTF.

The chain is built from TRBV6-1 and TRBJ1-2, with D tentatively TRBD1 (6 bases). The CDR3 runs 12 residues. Germline lookup yields CDR1 MNHNS and CDR2 SASEGT. Trimming removed 1 base from V and 7 bases from J, with 7 bases in between. The CDR3 region is CASSEVRGGYTF. In DNA form, the CDR3 reads TGTGCCAGCAGTGAAGTCAGGGGTGGCTACACCTTC.

The chain joins TRBV19 to TRBJ1-5; possibly TRBD1 for D (5 bases). Trimming took 4 bases from V and 0 from J, leaving 13 bases between them. Germline V gene sequence: CDR1 LNHDA, CDR2 SQIVND (reference sequence). The CDR3 sequence is 16 residues long. CDR3 sequence reads: CASSKGTEYSNQPQHF. For the CDR3, the DNA is TGTGCCAGTAGTAAAGGGACGGAGTATAGCAATCAGCCCCAGCATTTT. Complete variable domain (other parts from reference TRBV19 and TRBJ1-5): DGGITQSPKYLFRKEGQNVTLSCEQNLNHDAMYWYRQDPGQGLRLIYYSQIVNDFQKGDIAEGYSVSREKKESFPLTVTSAQKNPTAFYLCASSKGTEYSNQPQHFGDGTRLSIL.

This rearrangement joins TRBV9 to TRBJ2-7; 7 bases match TRBD1. Germline V gives CDR1 SGDLS, CDR2 YYNGEE. CDR3 length: 14 amino acids. V shed 3 bases, J shed 2 bases, and the junction held 5 bases outside the gene matches. The CDR3 reads CASSEDRRTYEQYF. CDR3 DNA sequence: TGTGCCAGCAGCGAGGACAGGCGCACCTACGAGCAGTACTTC.

This chain links TRBV5-1 with TRBJ1-2; the D is unclear. Trimming cost V 0 bases and J 4 bases, with 13 bases left between them. The CDR3 consists of 15 residues. The germline V gene has CDR1 SGHRS and CDR2 YFSETQ. CDR3 in DNA: TGCGCCAGCAGCTTGGACGGGAGCTCGGGCTATGGCTACACCTTC. This translates into CASSLDGSSGYGYTF.

This clone showed up just once. The J gene is TRBJ2-1, the V gene TRBV14, with TRBD2 identical over 12 bases. After removal of 1 base from V and 4 bases from J, the junction contained 23 bases not matched to a gene. The germline gives CDR1 SGHDN, CDR2 FVKESK. The CDR3 has 23 residues. The CDR3 is CASSQVILAGGPGSILGYNEQFF. CDR3 DNA: TGTGCCAGCAGCCAAGTCATCCTAGCGGGAGGGCCCGGATCGATTTTGGGTTACAATGAGCAGTTCTTC.

In DNA form, the CDR3 reads TGTGCCAGCAGCCCGAACGGTTGGGGGGCGGCTGGTAATGAGCAGTTCTTC. This codes for CASSPNGWGAAGNEQFF. This chain uses TRBV7-3 with TRBJ2-1; D tentatively reads TRBD1 or TRBD2 (6 bases each). CDR1 and CDR2 from the germline V gene are SGHTA and FQGTGA. Between the trimmed V and J ends, which lost 5 bases and 7 bases, there was a span of 24 bases. The CDR3 totals 17 residues. Looking up the rest from reference TRBV7-3 and TRBJ2-1 gives the full variable domain: GAGVSQTPSNKVTEKGKYVELRCDPISGHTALYWYRQSLGQGPEFLIYFQGTGAADDSGLPNDRFFAVRPEGSVSTLKIQRTERGDSAVYLCASSPNGWGAAGNEQFFGPGTRLTVL.

This chain links TRBV9 with TRBJ2-7; 7 nucleotides line up with TRBD2. Trimming removed 2 bases from V and 3 bases from J; junction bases left unmatched: 8. Per germline, CDR1 SGDLS and CDR2 YYNGEE. The length of the CDR3 is 15 residues. CDR3 coding DNA: TGTGCCAGCAGCGTTGCTAGCGGTTTAAACTACGAGCAGTACTTC. This translates into CASSVASGLNYEQYF.

The chain couples TRBV5-1 to TRBJ2-1; D is ambiguous. Trimming shortened V by 3 bases and J by 5 bases, and 3 bases separated the two germline ends. Germline V CDR1 and CDR2: SGHRS, YFSETQ. CDR3 size: 11 residues. This CDR3 reads CASSSNNEQFF. The CDR3 region has the DNA TGCGCCAGCAGCTCGAACAATGAGCAGTTCTTC.

This clone occurred once. CDR3 nucleotide sequence: TGTGCCAGCAAAGGGAGCAGGGTCTCTAATCAGCCCCAGCATTTT. It encodes CASKGSRVSNQPQHF. The chain uses TRBV6-5 and TRBJ1-5, with D possibly TRBD1 on 5 matching bases. The germline CDR1 and CDR2 sequences are MNHEY and SVGAGI. This CDR3 has 15 amino acids. V was trimmed by 7 bases and J by 4 bases, leaving 17 bases between them.

V usage is TRBV7-9 and J usage is TRBJ2-1; no definite D call. V lost 3 bases and J lost 8, with 11 bases in between. The CDR3 runs to 13 residues. CDR1 SEHNR and CDR2 FQNEAQ come from the germline V gene (reference sequence). This CDR3 reads CASSLSGAHEQFF. The CDR3 bases are TGTGCCAGCAGCTTGTCGGGTGCTCATGAGCAGTTCTTC.

The rearrangement links TRBV2 to TRBJ2-3; D gene ambiguous. The CDR3 consists of 14 residues. V was cut by 6 bases and J by 6 bases, with 16 bases left in between. CDR1 and CDR2 from the germline V gene are SNHLY and FYNNEI. The CDR3 DNA reads TGTGCCAGCAGCCTCGGCTTAGGGCCTGATACGCAGTATTTT. Protein: CASSLGLGPDTQYF. Based on the CDR3 plus reference TRBV2 and TRBJ2-3, the full variable domain is EPEVTQTPSHQVTQMGQEVILRCVPISNHLYFYWYRQILGQKVEFLVSFYNNEISEKSEIFDDQFSVERPDGSNFTLKIRSTKLEDSAMYFCASSLGLGPDTQYFGPGTRLTVL.

The gene calls are TRBV7-2 and TRBJ2-3; D gene unclear. Trimming left V 3 bases short and J 1 base short, with 8 bases between. CDR3 length: 14 residues. Germline CDR1 and CDR2: SGHTA and FQGNSA. The CDR3 spells CASSFFPGTDTQYF. The CDR3 DNA follows: TGTGCCAGCAGCTTTTTCCCAGGCACAGATACGCAGTATTTT.

J is TRBJ2-6 and V is TRBV11-3, with 16 bases matching TRBD2. The CDR3 has 20 residues. Germline CDR1 and CDR2: SGHNT and YENEEA. With V trimmed by 5 bases and J by 0 bases, 7 bases remained unmatched. The CDR3 reads CASSNPGTSGRASGANVLTF. The CDR3 bases are TGTGCCAGCAGCAACCCCGGGACTAGCGGGAGGGCCTCTGGGGCCAACGTCCTGACTTTC.

The chain uses TRBV6-5 and TRBJ1-2; D unclear. The length of the CDR3 is 14 residues. Trimming removed 5 bases at V and 1 base at J, with 11 bases between. Germline CDR1 and CDR2: MNHEY and SVGAGI. CDR3 amino acids: CASSRELSNYGYTF. The CDR3 DNA sequence: TGTGCCAGCAGTAGGGAGCTTAGTAACTATGGCTACACCTTC.

This chain connects TRBV6-1 to TRBJ1-1, with unresolved D. CDR3 length: 13 amino acids. Germline lookup yields CDR1 MNHNS and CDR2 SASEGT. Trimming took 3 bases from V and 1 from J, leaving 6 bases between them. The CDR3 nucleotides are TGTGCCAGCAGTGACACAGCGAACACTGAAGCTTTCTTT. The encoded protein is CASSDTANTEAFF.

This clone was observed once. The chain has TRBV7-8 and TRBJ1-4; D unresolved. The CDR3 has 15 residues. Germline loops: CDR1 SGHVS, CDR2 FQNEAQ. The ends were cut back, 5 bases at V and 2 bases at J, with 12 bases in the middle. The CDR3 DNA reads as TGTGCCAGCAGCCCTACGGGGAGGACTAATGAAAAACTGTTTTTT. Translating it yields CASSPTGRTNEKLFF.

The chain carries TRBV5-1 and TRBJ2-3, with D perhaps TRBD1 or TRBD2 (5 bases each). With 4 bases removed from V and 2 bases from J, the gap between germline ends came to 11 bases. The length of the CDR3 is 14 residues. Per the germline V gene, CDR1 is SGHRS and CDR2 is YFSETQ. The CDR3 coding sequence is TGCGCCAGCAGCCTGGGACGGGACACAGATACGCAGTATTTT. This sequence encodes CASSLGRDTDTQYF.

V and J are TRBV12-5 and TRBJ2-7; tentatively, D is TRBD1 (6 bases). Looked up from germline, CDR1 is LGHNT and CDR2 is FRNRAP. V lost 3 bases and J lost 8, with 8 bases in between. CDR3 size: 11 residues. The CDR3 DNA follows: TGTGCTAGTGGTTTAGGGGGACAGCAGTACTTC. Translating gives CASGLGGQQYF.

This clone occurred once. The V call is TRBV30, the J call TRBJ1-1, with 9 bases identical to TRBD1. After removal of 5 bases from V and 5 bases from J, the junction contained 6 bases not matched to a gene. This CDR3 region has 13 residues. The germline CDR1 and CDR2 sequences are GTSNPN and SVGIG (reference sequence). The CDR3 nucleotides read TGTGCCTGGGACAGGGGGGGGAAAACTGAAGCTTTCTTT. As protein: CAWDRGGKTEAFF.

DNA for the CDR3: TGTGCCAGCAGCCAAGGGACAGGGGGGAGCAATCAGCCCCAGCATTTT. Encoded protein: CASSQGTGGSNQPQHF. The chain is built from TRBV3-1 (or the pseudogene TRBV3-2) and TRBJ1-5; 10 bases map to TRBD1. With V trimmed by 1 base and J by 1 base, 1 base remained unmatched. The CDR3 contains 16 residues. Germline assignment: CDR1 LGHDT and CDR2 YNNKEL (reference sequence).

J is TRBJ1-5 and V is TRBV6-5; no clear D. V dropped 5 bases and J dropped 6 bases, with 14 bases sitting between them. This CDR3 region has 14 residues. The germline gives CDR1 MNHEY, CDR2 SVGAGI. CDR3 in amino acids: CASSTSQRIQPQHF. CDR3 DNA sequence: TGTGCCAGCAGTACGAGTCAGCGGATTCAGCCCCAGCATTTT.

The chain combines TRBV2 with TRBJ2-2; 7 bases map to TRBD1. The CDR3 length is 15 residues. With 4 bases clipped from V and 9 bases from J, the junction kept 11 bases outside the gene matches. Germline loops: CDR1 SNHLY, CDR2 FYNNEI. In nucleotides, the CDR3 is TGTGCCAGCAGTGCTCAGGGGGTGATATCTAGGGAGCTGTTTTTT. Translation gives CASSAQGVISRELFF. Combining the CDR3 with reference TRBV2 and TRBJ2-2 gives the whole variable domain EPEVTQTPSHQVTQMGQEVILRCVPISNHLYFYWYRQILGQKVEFLVSFYNNEISEKSEIFDDQFSVERPDGSNFTLKIRSTKLEDSAMYFCASSAQGVISRELFFGEGSRLTVL.

The V gene is TRBV5-1, the J gene TRBJ2-1; D may be TRBD2 (6 bases). Germline lookup yields CDR1 SGHRS and CDR2 YFSETQ. V was pared by 0 bases and J by 7 bases, with 14 bases between. The CDR3 loop spans 15 amino acids. CDR3 in amino acids: CASSLEGRSGNEQFF. The CDR3 DNA reads as TGCGCCAGCAGCTTGGAGGGCAGGAGCGGGAATGAGCAGTTCTTC.